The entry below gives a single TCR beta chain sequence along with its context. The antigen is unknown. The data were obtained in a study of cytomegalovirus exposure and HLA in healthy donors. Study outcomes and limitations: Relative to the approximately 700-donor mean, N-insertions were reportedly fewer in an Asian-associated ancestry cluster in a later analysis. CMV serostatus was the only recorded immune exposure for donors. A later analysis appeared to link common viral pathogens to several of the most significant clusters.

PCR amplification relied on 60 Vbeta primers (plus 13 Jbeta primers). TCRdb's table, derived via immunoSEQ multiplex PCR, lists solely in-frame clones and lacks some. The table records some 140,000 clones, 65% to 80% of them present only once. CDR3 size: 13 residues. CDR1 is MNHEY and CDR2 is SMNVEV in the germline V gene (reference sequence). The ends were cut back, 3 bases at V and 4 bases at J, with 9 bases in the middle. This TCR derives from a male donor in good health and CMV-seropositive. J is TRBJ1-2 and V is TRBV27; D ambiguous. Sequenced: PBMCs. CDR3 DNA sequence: TGTGCCAGCAGTTTGTGGGGAGGCTATGGCTACACCTTC. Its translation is CASSLWGGYGYTF.